This TCR beta chain emerged from a study of blood T cell repertoires in COVID-19. Overall study context: COVID-19 samples collected from the United States, Italy and Spain covered acute and convalescent phases. T cells, B-cell-depleted T cells, or PBMCs supplied cDNA or gDNA.

Methods used by the authors: Amplification of reference gene primers provided the estimated nucleated cell counts. TCRdb keeps only in-frame clones here, not all; method: immunoSEQ multiplex PCR. That table furnishes V, J and clone size, whereas the DNA furnished D and trimming. The data contain a few hundred thousand clones, roughly 90% of them seen just once; the ten biggest clones take up roughly 1.2%. Germline CDR1 reads SQVTM; CDR2 reads ANQGSEA. The CDR3 has 13 amino acids. The sequence came from a man aged 35-49 years with acute or convalescent COVID-19. The rearrangement uses TRBV29-1 and TRBJ2-1, with TRBD2 matching 9 bases. The sequenced sample consisted of peripheral blood. Written as DNA, the CDR3 is TGCACCGTGGGGGTAGCGGGAGCGGGGGAGCAGTTCTTC. Translating gives CTVGVAGAGEQFF.